This TCR beta chain was recovered during a study of blood T cell repertoires in COVID-19. Turning to the study itself: Samples representing acute and convalescent COVID-19 were sourced from the United States, Italy and Spain. T cells, B-cell-depleted T cells, or PBMCs provided the cDNA or gDNA that served as material.

Germline CDR1 is KGHDR and CDR2 is SFDVKD. V lost 4 bases and J lost 2; bases outside the gene matches: 4. The CDR3 is 16 amino acids. In the original workflow: Estimated nucleated cell counts came from reference gene primer amplification. Libraries were prepared by immunoSEQ multiplex PCR; TCRdb keeps only in-frame clonotypes and omits some of them. V, J and clone size were drawn from that table, and D and trimming were deduced from the DNA. The sample carries approximately 93,000 clones, roughly 88% recorded once. The sequencing sample was made of peripheral blood. This chain uses TRBV24-1 with TRBJ2-6, with 7 bases that match TRBD1. The origin of this receptor is a man in his 60s with acute or convalescent COVID-19. The CDR3 sequence is CATSDRTGAGANVLTF. As DNA, the CDR3 is TGTGCCACCAGTGACCGTACAGGGGCTGGGGCCAACGTCCTGACTTTC.